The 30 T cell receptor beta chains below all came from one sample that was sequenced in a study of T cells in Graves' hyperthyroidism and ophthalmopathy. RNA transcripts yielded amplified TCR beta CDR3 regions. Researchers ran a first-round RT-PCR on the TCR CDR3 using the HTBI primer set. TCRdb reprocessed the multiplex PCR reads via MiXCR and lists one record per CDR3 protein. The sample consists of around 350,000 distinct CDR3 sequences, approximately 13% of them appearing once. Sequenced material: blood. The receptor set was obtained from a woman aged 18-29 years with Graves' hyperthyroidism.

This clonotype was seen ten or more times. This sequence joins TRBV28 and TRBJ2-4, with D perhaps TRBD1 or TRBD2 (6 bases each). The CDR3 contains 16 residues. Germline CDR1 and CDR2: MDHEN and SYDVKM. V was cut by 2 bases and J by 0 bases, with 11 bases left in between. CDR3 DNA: TGTGCCAGCAGTTTAGAAGGGGGGCTAGCCAAAAACATTCAGTACTTC. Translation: CASSLEGGLAKNIQYF.

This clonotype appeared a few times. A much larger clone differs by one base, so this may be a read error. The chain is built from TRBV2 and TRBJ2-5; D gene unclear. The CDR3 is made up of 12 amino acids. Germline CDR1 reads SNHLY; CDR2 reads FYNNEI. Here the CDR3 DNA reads TGTGCCAGCAGGGGCGAGCTAGAGACCCGGTACTTC. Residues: CASRGELETRYF.

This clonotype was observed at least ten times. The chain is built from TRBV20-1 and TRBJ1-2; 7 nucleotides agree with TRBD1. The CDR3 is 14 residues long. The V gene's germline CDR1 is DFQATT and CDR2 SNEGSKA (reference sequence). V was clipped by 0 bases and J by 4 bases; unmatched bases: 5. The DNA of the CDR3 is TGCAGTGCTAGAGAATCAGGGGGAACCTATGGCTACACCTTC. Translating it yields CSARESGGTYGYTF.

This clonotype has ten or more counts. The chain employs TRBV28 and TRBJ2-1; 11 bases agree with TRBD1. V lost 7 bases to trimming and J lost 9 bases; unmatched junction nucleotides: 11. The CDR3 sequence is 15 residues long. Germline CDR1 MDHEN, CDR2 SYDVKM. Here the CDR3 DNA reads TGTGCCAGCACCCTCGGGACAGGGGGATTTGGTGAGCAGTTCTTC. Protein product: CASTLGTGGFGEQFF. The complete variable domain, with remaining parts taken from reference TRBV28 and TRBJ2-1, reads DVKVTQSSRYLVKRTGEKVFLECVQDMDHENMFWYRQDPGLGLRLIYFSYDVKMKEKGDIPEGYSVSREKKERFSLILESASTNQTSMYLCASTLGTGGFGEQFFGPGTRLTVL.

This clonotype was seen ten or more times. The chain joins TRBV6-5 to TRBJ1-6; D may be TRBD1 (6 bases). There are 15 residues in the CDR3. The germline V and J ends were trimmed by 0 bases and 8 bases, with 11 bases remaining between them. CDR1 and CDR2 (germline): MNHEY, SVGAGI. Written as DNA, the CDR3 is TGTGCCAGCAGTTACTCGGCAGGGGCCGATTCACCCCTCCACTTT. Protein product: CASSYSAGADSPLHF.

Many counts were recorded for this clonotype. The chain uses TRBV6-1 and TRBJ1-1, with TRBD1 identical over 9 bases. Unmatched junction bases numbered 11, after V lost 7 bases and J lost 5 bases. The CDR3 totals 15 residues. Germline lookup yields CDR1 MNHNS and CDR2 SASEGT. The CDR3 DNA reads TGTGCCAGCAATAAGGTAACAGGGGGCAGTACTGAAGCTTTCTTT. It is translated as CASNKVTGGSTEAFF.

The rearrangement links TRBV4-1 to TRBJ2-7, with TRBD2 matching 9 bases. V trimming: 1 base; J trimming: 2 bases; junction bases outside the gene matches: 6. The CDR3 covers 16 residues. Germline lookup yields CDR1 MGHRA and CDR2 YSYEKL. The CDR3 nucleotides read TGCGCCAGCAGCCAAGGGTTGGCGGGGGGGACCTACGAGCAGTACTTC. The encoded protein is CASSQGLAGGTYEQYF.

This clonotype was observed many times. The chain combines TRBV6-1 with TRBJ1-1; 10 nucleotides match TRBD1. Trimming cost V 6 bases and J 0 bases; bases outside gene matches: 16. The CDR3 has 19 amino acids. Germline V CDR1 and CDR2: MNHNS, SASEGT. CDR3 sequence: CASRPGQGSRSIMNTEAFF. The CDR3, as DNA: TGTGCCAGCAGGCCGGGACAGGGGAGTCGTTCAATCATGAACACTGAAGCTTTCTTT.

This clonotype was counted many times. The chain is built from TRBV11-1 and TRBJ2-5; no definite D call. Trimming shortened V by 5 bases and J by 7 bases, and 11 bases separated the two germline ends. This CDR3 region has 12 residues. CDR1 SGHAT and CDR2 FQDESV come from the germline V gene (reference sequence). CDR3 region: CASSPRSGTQYF. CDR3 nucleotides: TGTGCCAGCAGCCCCAGGTCGGGGACCCAGTACTTC.

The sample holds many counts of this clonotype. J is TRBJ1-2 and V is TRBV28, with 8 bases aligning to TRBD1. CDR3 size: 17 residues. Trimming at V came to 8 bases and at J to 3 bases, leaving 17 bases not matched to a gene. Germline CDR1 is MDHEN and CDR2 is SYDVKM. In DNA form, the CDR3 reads TGTGCCAGCTCCTCAGGGCTCGACGAACAGGGGGACTATGGCTACACCTTC. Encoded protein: CASSSGLDEQGDYGYTF.

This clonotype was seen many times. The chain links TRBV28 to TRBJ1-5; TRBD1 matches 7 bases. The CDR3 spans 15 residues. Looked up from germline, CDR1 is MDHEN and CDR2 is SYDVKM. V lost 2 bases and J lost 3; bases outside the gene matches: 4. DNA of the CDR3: TGTGCCAGCAGTTTAGGGGGACAGAACAATCAGCCCCAGCATTTT. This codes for CASSLGGQNNQPQHF.

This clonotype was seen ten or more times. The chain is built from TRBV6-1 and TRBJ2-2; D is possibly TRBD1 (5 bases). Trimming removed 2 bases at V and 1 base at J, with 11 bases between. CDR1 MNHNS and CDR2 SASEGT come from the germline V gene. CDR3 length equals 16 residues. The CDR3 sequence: CASSELPGQNTGELFF. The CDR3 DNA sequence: TGTGCCAGCAGTGAATTACCCGGACAGAACACCGGGGAGCTGTTTTTT.

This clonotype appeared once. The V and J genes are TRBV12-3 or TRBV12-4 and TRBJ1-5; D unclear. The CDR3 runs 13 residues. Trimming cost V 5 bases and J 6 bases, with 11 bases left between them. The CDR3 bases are TGTGCCAGCAGTCTCCCGCCCGGTCAGCCCCAGCATTTT. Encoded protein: CASSLPPGQPQHF.

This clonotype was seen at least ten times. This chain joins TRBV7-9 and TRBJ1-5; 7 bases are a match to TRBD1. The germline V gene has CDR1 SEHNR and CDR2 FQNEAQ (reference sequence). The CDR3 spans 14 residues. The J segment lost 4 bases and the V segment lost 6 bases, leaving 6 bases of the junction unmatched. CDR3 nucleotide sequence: TGTGCCAGCAGAGAAGGGACAGAGAATCAGCCCCAGCATTTT. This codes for CASREGTENQPQHF.

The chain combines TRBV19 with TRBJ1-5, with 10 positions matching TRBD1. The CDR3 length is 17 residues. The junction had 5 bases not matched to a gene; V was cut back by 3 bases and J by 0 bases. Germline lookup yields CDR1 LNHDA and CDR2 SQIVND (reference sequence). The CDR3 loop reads CASSIRDRGYSNQPQHF. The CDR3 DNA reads TGTGCCAGTAGTATTCGGGACAGGGGATATAGCAATCAGCCCCAGCATTTT.

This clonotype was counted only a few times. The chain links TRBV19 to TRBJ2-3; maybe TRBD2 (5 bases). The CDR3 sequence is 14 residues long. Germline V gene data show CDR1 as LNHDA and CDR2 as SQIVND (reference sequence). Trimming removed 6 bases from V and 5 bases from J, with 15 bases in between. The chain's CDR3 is CASREQVGVDTQYF. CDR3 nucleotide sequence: TGTGCCAGTAGGGAGCAGGTGGGAGTAGATACGCAGTATTTT. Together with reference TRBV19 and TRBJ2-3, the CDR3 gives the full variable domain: DGGITQSPKYLFRKEGQNVTLSCEQNLNHDAMYWYRQDPGQGLRLIYYSQIVNDFQKGDIAEGYSVSREKKESFPLTVTSAQKNPTAFYLCASREQVGVDTQYFGPGTRLTVL.

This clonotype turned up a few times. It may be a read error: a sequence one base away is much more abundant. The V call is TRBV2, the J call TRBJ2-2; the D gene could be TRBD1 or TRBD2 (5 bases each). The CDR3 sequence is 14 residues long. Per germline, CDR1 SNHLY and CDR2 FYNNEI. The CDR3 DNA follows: TGTGCCAGCAGGGTCCTGGGGCCCACCGGGGAGCTGCTTTTT. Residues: CASRVLGPTGELLF.

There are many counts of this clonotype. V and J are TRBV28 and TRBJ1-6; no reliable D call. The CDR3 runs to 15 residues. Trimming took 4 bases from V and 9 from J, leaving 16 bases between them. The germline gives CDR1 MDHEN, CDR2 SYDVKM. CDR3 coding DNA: TGTGCCAGCAGTTCACCCATAGGACCATCTTCACCCCTCCACTTT. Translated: CASSSPIGPSSPLHF. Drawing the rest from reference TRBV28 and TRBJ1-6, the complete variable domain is DVKVTQSSRYLVKRTGEKVFLECVQDMDHENMFWYRQDPGLGLRLIYFSYDVKMKEKGDIPEGYSVSREKKERFSLILESASTNQTSMYLCASSSPIGPSSPLHFGNGTRLTVT.

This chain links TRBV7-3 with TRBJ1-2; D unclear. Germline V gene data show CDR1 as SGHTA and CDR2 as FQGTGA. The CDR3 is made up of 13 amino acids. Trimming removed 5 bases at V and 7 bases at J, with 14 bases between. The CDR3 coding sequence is TGTGCCAGCAGCCAAGGGCCCGAGGGTGGCTACACCTTC. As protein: CASSQGPEGGYTF.

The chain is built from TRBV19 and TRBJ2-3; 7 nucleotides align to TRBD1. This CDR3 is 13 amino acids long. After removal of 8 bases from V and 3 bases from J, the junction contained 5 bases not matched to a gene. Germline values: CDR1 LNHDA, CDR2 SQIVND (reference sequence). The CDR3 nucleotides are TGTGCCAGTGGACAGGTGGGGACAGATACGCAGTATTTT. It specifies CASGQVGTDTQYF.

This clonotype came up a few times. In DNA, the CDR3 is TGTGCCACCAGTCCGAGGGCCTGGAGTACCGGGGAGCTGTTTTTT. Translated, it gives CATSPRAWSTGELFF. V and J are TRBV24-1 and TRBJ2-2, with D possibly matching TRBD2 (5 bases). V was clipped by 6 bases and J by 5 bases, with 15 bases between them. Germline V gene sequence: CDR1 KGHDR, CDR2 SFDVKD. The CDR3 spans 15 residues.

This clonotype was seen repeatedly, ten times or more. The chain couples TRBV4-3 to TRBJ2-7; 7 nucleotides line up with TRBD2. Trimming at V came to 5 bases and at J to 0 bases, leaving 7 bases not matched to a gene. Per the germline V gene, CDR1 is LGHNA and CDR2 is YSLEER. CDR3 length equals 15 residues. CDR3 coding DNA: TGCGCCAGCAGCTTACTGGGGGGGGTCTCCTACGAGCAGTACTTC. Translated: CASSLLGGVSYEQYF.

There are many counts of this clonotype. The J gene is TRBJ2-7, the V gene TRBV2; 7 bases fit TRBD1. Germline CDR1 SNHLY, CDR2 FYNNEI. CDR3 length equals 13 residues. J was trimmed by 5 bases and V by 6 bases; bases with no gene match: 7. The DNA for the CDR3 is TGTGCCAGCAGACGGACAGGAAAAGACGAGCAGTACTTC. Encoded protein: CASRRTGKDEQYF.

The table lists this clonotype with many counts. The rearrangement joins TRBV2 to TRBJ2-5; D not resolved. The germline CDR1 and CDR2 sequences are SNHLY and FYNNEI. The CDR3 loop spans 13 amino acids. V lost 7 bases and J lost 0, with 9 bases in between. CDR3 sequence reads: CASTKEHQETQYF. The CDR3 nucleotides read TGTGCCAGCACTAAAGAACACCAAGAGACCCAGTACTTC.

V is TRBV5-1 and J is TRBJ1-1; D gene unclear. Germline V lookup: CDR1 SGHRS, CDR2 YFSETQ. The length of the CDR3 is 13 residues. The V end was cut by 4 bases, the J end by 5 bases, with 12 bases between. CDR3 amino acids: CASSEGLGTEAFF. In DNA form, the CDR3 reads TGCGCCAGCAGCGAGGGATTGGGGACTGAAGCTTTCTTT.

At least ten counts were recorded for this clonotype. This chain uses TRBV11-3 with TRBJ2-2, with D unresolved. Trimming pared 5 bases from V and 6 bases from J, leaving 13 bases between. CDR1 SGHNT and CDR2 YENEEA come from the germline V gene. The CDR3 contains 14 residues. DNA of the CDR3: TGTGCCAGCAGCCTCTCCCTATGGCCCGGGGAGCTGTTTTTT. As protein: CASSLSLWPGELFF.

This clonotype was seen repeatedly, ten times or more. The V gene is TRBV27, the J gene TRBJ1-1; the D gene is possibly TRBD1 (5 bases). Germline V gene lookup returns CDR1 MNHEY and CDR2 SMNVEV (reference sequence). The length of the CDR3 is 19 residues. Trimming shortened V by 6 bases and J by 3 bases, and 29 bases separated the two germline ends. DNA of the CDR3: TGTGCCAGCAGACGTACCTTCCAAGGGTTACATAGGGGCCACACTGAAGCTTTCTTT. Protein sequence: CASRRTFQGLHRGHTEAFF.

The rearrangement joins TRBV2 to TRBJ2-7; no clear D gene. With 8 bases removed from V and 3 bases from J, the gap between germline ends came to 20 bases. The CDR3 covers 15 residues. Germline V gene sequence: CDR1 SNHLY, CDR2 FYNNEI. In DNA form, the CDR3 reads TGTGCCAGCTATGGATCTTTCTTAAATAGCTACGAGCAGTACTTC. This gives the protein CASYGSFLNSYEQYF.

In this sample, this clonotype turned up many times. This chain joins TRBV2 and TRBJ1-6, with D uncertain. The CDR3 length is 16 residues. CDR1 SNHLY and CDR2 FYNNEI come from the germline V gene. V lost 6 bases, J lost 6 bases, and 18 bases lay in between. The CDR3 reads CASSATGLLANSPLHF. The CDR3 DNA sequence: TGTGCCAGCAGCGCCACCGGTCTGCTGGCTAATTCACCCCTCCACTTT.

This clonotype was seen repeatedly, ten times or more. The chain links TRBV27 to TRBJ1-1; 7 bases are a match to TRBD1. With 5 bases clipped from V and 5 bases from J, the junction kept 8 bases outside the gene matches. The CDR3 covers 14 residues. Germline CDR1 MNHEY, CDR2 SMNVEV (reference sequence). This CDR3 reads CASSIQNRGTEAFF. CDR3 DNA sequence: TGTGCCAGCAGTATTCAAAACAGGGGTACTGAAGCTTTCTTT.